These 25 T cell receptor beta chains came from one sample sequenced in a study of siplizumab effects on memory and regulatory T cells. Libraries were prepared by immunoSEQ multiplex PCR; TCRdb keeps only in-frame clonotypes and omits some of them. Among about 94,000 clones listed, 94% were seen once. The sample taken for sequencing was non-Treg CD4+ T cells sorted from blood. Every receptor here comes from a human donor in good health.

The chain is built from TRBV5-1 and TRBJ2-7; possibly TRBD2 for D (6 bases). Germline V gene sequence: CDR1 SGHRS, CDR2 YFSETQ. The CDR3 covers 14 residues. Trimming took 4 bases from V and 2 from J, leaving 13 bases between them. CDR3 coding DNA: TGCGCCAGCAGCGCTGCGGGGATGACCTACGAGCAGTACTTC. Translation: CASSAAGMTYEQYF. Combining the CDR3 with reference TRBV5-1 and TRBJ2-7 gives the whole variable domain KAGVTQTPRYLIKTRGQQVTLSCSPISGHRSVSWYQQTPGQGLQFLFEYFSETQRNKGNFPGRFSGRQFSNSRSEMNVSTLELGDSALYLCASSAAGMTYEQYFGPGTRLTVT.

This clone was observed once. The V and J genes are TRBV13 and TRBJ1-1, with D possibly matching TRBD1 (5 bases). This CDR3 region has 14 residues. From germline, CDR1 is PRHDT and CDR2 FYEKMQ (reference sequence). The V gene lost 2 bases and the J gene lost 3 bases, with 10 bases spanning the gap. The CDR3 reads CASSLLQGDTEAFF. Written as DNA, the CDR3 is TGTGCCAGCAGCTTACTCCAGGGAGACACTGAAGCTTTCTTT.

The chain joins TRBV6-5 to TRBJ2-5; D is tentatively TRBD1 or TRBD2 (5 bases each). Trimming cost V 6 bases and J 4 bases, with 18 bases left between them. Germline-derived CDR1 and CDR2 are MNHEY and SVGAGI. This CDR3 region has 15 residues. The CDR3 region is CASSGTGSSRETQYF. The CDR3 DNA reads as TGTGCCAGCAGCGGGACGGGCTCGTCCCGAGAGACCCAGTACTTC.

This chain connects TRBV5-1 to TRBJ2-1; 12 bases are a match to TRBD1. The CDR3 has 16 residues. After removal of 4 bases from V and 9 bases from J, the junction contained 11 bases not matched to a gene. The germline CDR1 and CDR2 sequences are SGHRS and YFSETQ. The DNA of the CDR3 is TGCGCCAGCAGCCCGGCCGGGACAGGGGGCGCGGGTGAGCAGTTCTTC. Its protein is CASSPAGTGGAGEQFF.

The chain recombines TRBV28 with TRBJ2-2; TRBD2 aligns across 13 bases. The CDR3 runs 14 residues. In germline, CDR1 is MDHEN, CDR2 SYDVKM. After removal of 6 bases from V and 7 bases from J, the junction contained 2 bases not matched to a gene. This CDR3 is CASRLAGGNGELFF. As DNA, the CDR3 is TGTGCCAGCAGACTAGCGGGAGGGAACGGGGAGCTGTTTTTT.

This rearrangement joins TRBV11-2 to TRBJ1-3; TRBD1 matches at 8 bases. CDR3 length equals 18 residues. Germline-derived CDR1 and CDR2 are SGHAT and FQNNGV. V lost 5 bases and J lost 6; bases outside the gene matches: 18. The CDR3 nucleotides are TGTGCCAGCAGCACCCGGGACAGGACACTCTGGCTTGAAAACACCATATATTTT. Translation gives CASSTRDRTLWLENTIYF.

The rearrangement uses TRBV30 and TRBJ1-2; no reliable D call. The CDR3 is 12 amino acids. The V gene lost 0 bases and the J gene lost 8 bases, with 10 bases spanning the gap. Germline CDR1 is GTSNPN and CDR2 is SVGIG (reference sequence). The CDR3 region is CAWSVARRGYTF. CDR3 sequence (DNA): TGTGCCTGGAGTGTGGCCCGGAGGGGCTACACCTTC.

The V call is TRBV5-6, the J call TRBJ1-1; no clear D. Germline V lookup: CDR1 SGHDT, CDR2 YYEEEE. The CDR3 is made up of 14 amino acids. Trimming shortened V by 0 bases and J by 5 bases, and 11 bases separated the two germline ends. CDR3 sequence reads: CASSLVQSQTEAFF. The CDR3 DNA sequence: TGTGCCAGCAGCTTGGTGCAGTCCCAGACTGAAGCTTTCTTT.

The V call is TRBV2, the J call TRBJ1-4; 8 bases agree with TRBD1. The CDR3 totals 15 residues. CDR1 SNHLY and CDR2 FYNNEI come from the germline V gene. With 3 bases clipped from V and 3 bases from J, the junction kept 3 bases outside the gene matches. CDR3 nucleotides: TGTGCCAGCAGTGACAGGGGGCTAGCTAATGAAAAACTGTTTTTT. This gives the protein CASSDRGLANEKLFF.

CDR3 protein: CASSRSPGDTQHF. The CDR3 DNA sequence: TGTGCCAGCAGCCGATCTCCAGGCGATACCCAGCATTTT. The chain links TRBV14 to TRBJ1-5, with unresolved D. The CDR3 extends over 13 amino acids. CDR1 is SGHDN and CDR2 is FVKESK in the germline V gene. V was cut by 4 bases and J by 11 bases, with 15 bases left in between.

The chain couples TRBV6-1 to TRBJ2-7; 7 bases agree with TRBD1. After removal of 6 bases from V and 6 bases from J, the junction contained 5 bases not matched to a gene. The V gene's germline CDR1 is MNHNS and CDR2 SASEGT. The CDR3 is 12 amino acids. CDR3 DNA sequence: TGTGCCAGCAGGACGACAGGGTCCGAGCAGTACTTC. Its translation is CASRTTGSEQYF.

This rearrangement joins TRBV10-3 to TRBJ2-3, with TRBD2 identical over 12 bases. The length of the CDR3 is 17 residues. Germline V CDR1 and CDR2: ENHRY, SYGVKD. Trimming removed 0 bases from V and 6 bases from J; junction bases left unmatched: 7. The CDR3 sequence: CAISESEGLAGPDTQYF. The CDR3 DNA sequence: TGTGCCATCAGTGAGTCAGAAGGACTAGCGGGACCCGATACGCAGTATTTT.

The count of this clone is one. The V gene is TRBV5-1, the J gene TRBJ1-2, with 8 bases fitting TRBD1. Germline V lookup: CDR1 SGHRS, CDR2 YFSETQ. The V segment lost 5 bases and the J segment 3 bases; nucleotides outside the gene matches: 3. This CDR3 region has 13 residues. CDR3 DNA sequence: TGCGCCAGCAGAGCAGGGGGCGACTATGGCTACACCTTC. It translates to CASRAGGDYGYTF.

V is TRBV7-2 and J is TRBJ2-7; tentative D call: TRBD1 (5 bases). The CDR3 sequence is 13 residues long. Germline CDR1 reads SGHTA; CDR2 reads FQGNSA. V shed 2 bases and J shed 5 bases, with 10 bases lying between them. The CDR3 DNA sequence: TGTGCCAGCAGCTTAAACCAGGGCCACGAGCAGTACTTC. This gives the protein CASSLNQGHEQYF. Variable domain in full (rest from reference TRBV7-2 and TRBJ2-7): GAGVSQSPSNKVTEKGKDVELRCDPISGHTALYWYRQSLGQGLEFLIYFQGNSAPDKSGLPSDRFSAERTGGSVSTLTIQRTQQEDSAVYLCASSLNQGHEQYFGPGTRLTVT.

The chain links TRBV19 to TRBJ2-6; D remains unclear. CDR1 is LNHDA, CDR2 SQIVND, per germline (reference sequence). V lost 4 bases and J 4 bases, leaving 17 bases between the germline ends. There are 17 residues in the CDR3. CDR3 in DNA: TGTGCCAGTAGTAAATCCTTTTCGGCCTCCGGGGCCAACGTCCTGACTTTC. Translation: CASSKSFSASGANVLTF.

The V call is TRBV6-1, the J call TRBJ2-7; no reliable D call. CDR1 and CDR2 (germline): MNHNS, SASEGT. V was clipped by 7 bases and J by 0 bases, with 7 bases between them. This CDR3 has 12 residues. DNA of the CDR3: TGTGCCAGCAAGCCGGGCTCCTACGAGCAGTACTTC. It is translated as CASKPGSYEQYF.

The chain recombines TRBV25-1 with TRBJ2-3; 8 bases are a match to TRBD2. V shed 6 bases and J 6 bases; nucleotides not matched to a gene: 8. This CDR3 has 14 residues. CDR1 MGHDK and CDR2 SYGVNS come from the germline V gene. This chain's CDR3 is CASSRGLASDTQYF. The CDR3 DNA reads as TGTGCCAGCAGCCGCGGACTAGCCTCGGATACGCAGTATTTT.

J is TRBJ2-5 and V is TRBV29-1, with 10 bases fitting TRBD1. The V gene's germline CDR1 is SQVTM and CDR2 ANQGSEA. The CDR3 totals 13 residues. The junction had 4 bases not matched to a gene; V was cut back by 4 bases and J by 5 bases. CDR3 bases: TGCAGCGTTGGGACAGGGGGATGGGAGACCCAGTACTTC. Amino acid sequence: CSVGTGGWETQYF.

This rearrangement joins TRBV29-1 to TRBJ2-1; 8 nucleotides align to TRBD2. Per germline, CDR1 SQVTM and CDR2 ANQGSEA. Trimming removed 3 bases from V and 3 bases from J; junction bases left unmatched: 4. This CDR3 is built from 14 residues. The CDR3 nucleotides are TGCAGCGTTGATCGTCGGGGGGGCTACAATGAGCAGTTCTTC. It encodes CSVDRRGGYNEQFF.

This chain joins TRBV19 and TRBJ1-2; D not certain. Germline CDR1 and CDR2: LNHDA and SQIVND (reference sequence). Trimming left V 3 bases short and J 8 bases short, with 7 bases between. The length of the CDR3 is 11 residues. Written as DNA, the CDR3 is TGTGCCAGTAGTATTAAAGGGGGCTACACCTTC. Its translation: CASSIKGGYTF.

The CDR3 is CASSSGTDNEQFF. CDR3 coding DNA: TGTGCCAGCAGCTCGGGGACAGACAATGAGCAGTTCTTC. This chain links TRBV7-8 with TRBJ2-1; 7 nucleotides line up with TRBD1. Germline CDR1 and CDR2: SGHVS and FQNEAQ. With 4 bases clipped from V and 5 bases from J, the junction kept 2 bases outside the gene matches. This CDR3 region has 13 residues.

CDR3 in amino acids: CASSEIVGGSSYEQYF. The DNA for the CDR3 is TGTGCCAGCAGCGAGATAGTGGGCGGGAGCTCCTACGAGCAGTACTTC. V usage is TRBV5-6 and J usage is TRBJ2-7, with 7 nucleotides matching TRBD2. The V segment lost 4 bases and the J segment 0 bases; nucleotides outside the gene matches: 10. The CDR3 length is 16 residues. CDR1 SGHDT and CDR2 YYEEEE come from the germline V gene.

The CDR3 DNA reads TGTGCCAGCAGCCTCGGACAGGGGGCGTACGAGCAGTACTTC. It translates to CASSLGQGAYEQYF. V and J are TRBV9 and TRBJ2-7; TRBD1 matches at 11 bases. V lost 4 bases and J lost 4; bases outside the gene matches: 4. CDR1 SGDLS and CDR2 YYNGEE come from the germline V gene. There are 14 residues in the CDR3.

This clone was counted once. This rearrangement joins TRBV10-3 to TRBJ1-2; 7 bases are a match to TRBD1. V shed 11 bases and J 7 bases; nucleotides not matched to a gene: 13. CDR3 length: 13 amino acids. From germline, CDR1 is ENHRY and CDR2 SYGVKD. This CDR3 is CAARTEGAIGYTF. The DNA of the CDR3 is TGTGCCGCAAGAACAGAGGGGGCGATTGGCTACACCTTC.

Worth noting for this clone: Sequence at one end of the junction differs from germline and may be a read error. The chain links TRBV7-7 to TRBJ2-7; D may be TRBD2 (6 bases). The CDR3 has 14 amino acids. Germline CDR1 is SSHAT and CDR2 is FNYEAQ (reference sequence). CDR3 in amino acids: CASSLEGGVGEQYF. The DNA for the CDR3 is TGTGCTAGCAGCTTAGAAGGCGGGGTCGGGGAGCAGTACTTC.